These 19 T cell receptor beta chains came from one sample sequenced in a study of cytomegalovirus exposure and HLA in healthy donors. The PCR contained 60 Vbeta and 13 Jbeta primers. The assay was immunoSEQ multiplex PCR, and TCRdb's table has in-frame clones only and misses some. The sample yields about 95,000 clones, 81% seen once. The sample was PBMCs. The receptors here all came from a woman between 65 and 79 years old in good health and CMV-seropositive.

This sequence joins TRBV6-1 and TRBJ2-7; D perhaps matches TRBD2 (6 bases). Trimming took 10 bases from V and 0 from J, leaving 10 bases between them. The V gene's germline CDR1 is MNHNS and CDR2 SASEGT. The CDR3 consists of 12 residues. The CDR3 here is CATETSSYEQYF. CDR3 DNA sequence: TGTGCCACCGAGACTAGCTCCTACGAGCAGTACTTC.

This clone was seen only once. This rearrangement joins TRBV2 to TRBJ1-4, with 11 positions matching TRBD1. The V gene end was trimmed by 4 bases and the J gene end by 1 base; junction bases not matched to a gene: 2. The CDR3 totals 16 residues. Germline CDR1 reads SNHLY; CDR2 reads FYNNEI. The CDR3 DNA reads as TGTGCCAGCAGTGTGGGACAGGGGGGAACTAATGAAAAACTGTTTTTT. Translating it yields CASSVGQGGTNEKLFF. The full variable domain, with the rest looked up from reference TRBV2 and TRBJ1-4, is EPEVTQTPSHQVTQMGQEVILRCVPISNHLYFYWYRQILGQKVEFLVSFYNNEISEKSEIFDDQFSVERPDGSNFTLKIRSTKLEDSAMYFCASSVGQGGTNEKLFFGSGTQLSVL.

This chain joins TRBV6-5 and TRBJ2-2, with 7 bases lining up with TRBD1. Looked up from germline, CDR1 is MNHEY and CDR2 is SVGAGI. Losses at the gene ends were 6 bases for V and 5 bases for J; bases not matched to a gene: 9. The CDR3 length is 15 residues. The CDR3 DNA follows: TGTGCCAGCAGCCACAGGGGTGGGAAGACCGGGGAGCTGTTTTTT. Protein sequence: CASSHRGGKTGELFF.

The V gene is TRBV7-2, the J gene TRBJ1-3, with a tentative D call TRBD1 (6 bases). V shed 5 bases and J shed 8 bases, with 16 bases lying between them. Looked up from germline, CDR1 is SGHTA and CDR2 is FQGNSA. The CDR3 is made up of 14 amino acids. CDR3 in DNA: TGTGCCAGCAGCCCCAAGGGGGGGGGCCACACCATATATTTT. Amino acids: CASSPKGGGHTIYF. Full variable domain (missing parts from reference TRBV7-2 and TRBJ1-3): GAGVSQSPSNKVTEKGKDVELRCDPISGHTALYWYRQSLGQGLEFLIYFQGNSAPDKSGLPSDRFSAERTGGSVSTLTIQRTQQEDSAVYLCASSPKGGGHTIYFGEGSWLTVV.

The chain carries TRBV9 and TRBJ2-1; D is possibly TRBD2 (6 bases). V lost 0 bases and J lost 0, with 10 bases in between. The CDR3 extends over 16 amino acids. Germline V CDR1 and CDR2: SGDLS, YYNGEE. The CDR3 DNA reads as TGTGCCAGCAGCGTAGGTGTCGGGAGCTCCTACAATGAGCAGTTCTTC. This gives the protein CASSVGVGSSYNEQFF.

The V gene is TRBV7-2, the J gene TRBJ2-3; D possibly corresponds to TRBD1 (7 bases). The germline V gene encodes CDR1 SGHTA and CDR2 FQGNSA. V lost 4 bases, J lost 1 base, and 15 bases lay in between. The CDR3 is 16 amino acids. The CDR3: CASSYPGGGGTDTQYF. The CDR3 nucleotides read TGTGCCAGCAGCTACCCCGGAGGGGGCGGCACAGATACGCAGTATTTT.

This clone came up a few times. The V call is TRBV27, the J call TRBJ1-4; 7 nucleotides line up with TRBD1. Trimming removed 5 bases from V and 3 bases from J; junction bases left unmatched: 6. CDR1 and CDR2 from the germline V gene are MNHEY and SMNVEV (reference sequence). This CDR3 is 15 amino acids long. The CDR3: CASSPRDRPNEKLFF. The CDR3 DNA is TGTGCCAGCAGTCCCCGGGACAGACCTAATGAAAAACTGTTTTTT.

The chain links TRBV7-2 to TRBJ2-5; TRBD2 matches at 9 bases. The DNA end is a closer match to TRBJ2-7, so the J assignment may be wrong. Looked up from germline, CDR1 is SGHTA and CDR2 is FQGNSA. This CDR3 has 16 residues. This CDR3 is CASSLRRASGTYEQYF. CDR3 bases: TGTGCCAGCAGCCTCAGGAGGGCTAGCGGGACCTACGAGCAGTACTTC.

V is TRBV27 and J is TRBJ2-1, with TRBD2 matching 15 bases. V dropped 4 bases and J dropped 7; count of bases not matched to a gene: 14. The germline V gene has CDR1 MNHEY and CDR2 SMNVEV (reference sequence). The CDR3 extends over 19 amino acids. The DNA of the CDR3 is TGTGCCAGCAGTTCAGGACTAGCGGGAGGGATTGGGACCCTGAATGAGCAGTTCTTC. Residues: CASSSGLAGGIGTLNEQFF.

With respect to this clone: The same CDR3 arises from other DNA sequences in this sample as well. V and J are TRBV7-9 and TRBJ1-1, with D tentatively TRBD1 (6 bases). This CDR3 contains 16 residues. Germline CDR1 is SEHNR and CDR2 is FQNEAQ (reference sequence). With 5 bases removed from V and 0 bases from J, the gap between germline ends came to 16 bases. The DNA of the CDR3 is TGTGCCAGCAGCCCCACAGGGAAGAGGATGAACACTGAAGCTTTCTTT. Residues: CASSPTGKRMNTEAFF.

The V gene is TRBV27, the J gene TRBJ1-5, with a possible D match to TRBD1 (5 bases). The CDR3 totals 12 residues. The V gene's germline CDR1 is MNHEY and CDR2 SMNVEV (reference sequence). The V gene lost 6 bases and the J gene lost 7 bases, with 10 bases spanning the gap. The CDR3 sequence: CASSGGGQPQHF. The CDR3 nucleotides read TGTGCCAGCAGCGGCGGGGGGCAGCCCCAGCATTTT.

Only one count was recorded for this clone. The chain couples TRBV28 to TRBJ2-5, with 12 bases matching TRBD1. The J segment lost 5 bases and the V segment lost 6 bases, leaving 10 bases of the junction unmatched. Germline V gene sequence: CDR1 MDHEN, CDR2 SYDVKM. The CDR3 is made up of 16 amino acids. The CDR3 bases are TGTGCCAGCAGGGGGACAGGGGGCGCGGGGGGGGAGACCCAGTACTTC. It specifies CASRGTGGAGGETQYF.

This clone was detected only a few times. The chain employs TRBV7-2 and TRBJ1-1, with a weak D call TRBD1 (6 bases). Germline lookup yields CDR1 SGHTA and CDR2 FQGNSA. The V gene lost 7 bases and the J gene lost 8 bases, with 17 bases spanning the gap. The CDR3 is 13 residues long. This CDR3 reads CASTLGQLGEAFF. CDR3 sequence (DNA): TGTGCCAGCACCTTGGGACAACTGGGGGAAGCTTTCTTT.

This rearrangement joins TRBV21-1 to TRBJ2-3; the listed D gene, TRBD1, was not tested against the DNA. TRBV21-1 corresponds to a pseudogene. The CDR3 totals 12 residues. CDR3: CASIIRTDTQYF. The CDR3 bases are TGTGCCAGCATCATTCGCACAGATACGCAGTATTTT.

The chain employs TRBV28 and TRBJ2-3, with a tentative D call TRBD2 (6 bases). Germline lookup yields CDR1 MDHEN and CDR2 SYDVKM. Trimming took 3 bases from V and 5 from J, leaving 18 bases between them. The length of the CDR3 is 16 residues. The chain's CDR3 is CASSLGVGLAGDTQYF. DNA of the CDR3: TGTGCCAGCAGTTTGGGGGTGGGACTGGCGGGAGATACGCAGTATTTT.

This clone was seen a few times. The chain joins TRBV6-1 to TRBJ2-7; D gene ambiguous. V was shortened by 4 bases and J by 0 bases, with 16 bases between the two germline ends. There are 16 residues in the CDR3. Germline lookup yields CDR1 MNHNS and CDR2 SASEGT. The CDR3 is CASSGRLSSSSYEQYF. Here the CDR3 DNA reads TGTGCCAGCAGTGGTAGACTGTCATCTAGCTCCTACGAGCAGTACTTC.

This clone was found a few times. The chain couples TRBV7-2 to TRBJ2-2; TRBD1 matches 9 bases. The CDR3 contains 16 residues. J was trimmed by 4 bases and V by 1 base; bases with no gene match: 4. The germline V gene encodes CDR1 SGHTA and CDR2 FQGNSA. In DNA form, the CDR3 reads TGTGCCAGCAGCTTAGACAGGGGGCTAATCACCGGGGAGCTGTTTTTT. Residues: CASSLDRGLITGELFF.

The chain couples TRBV7-2 to TRBJ2-2; 10 nucleotides agree with TRBD1. The CDR3 has 16 residues. Trimming cost V 4 bases and J 3 bases; bases outside gene matches: 5. The germline V gene encodes CDR1 SGHTA and CDR2 FQGNSA. The CDR3 here is CASSSSGTGDTGELFF. As DNA, the CDR3 is TGTGCCAGCAGCTCCTCCGGGACAGGGGACACCGGGGAGCTGTTTTTT.

The DNA of the CDR3 is TGTGCCAGTAGTCACCAGGCCATATCCTACGAGCAGTACTTC. Residues: CASSHQAISYEQYF. The rearrangement joins TRBV19 to TRBJ2-7; D call uncertain. The ends were cut back, 5 bases at V and 1 base at J, with 12 bases in the middle. This CDR3 has 14 residues. Germline V lookup: CDR1 LNHDA, CDR2 SQIVND (reference sequence).